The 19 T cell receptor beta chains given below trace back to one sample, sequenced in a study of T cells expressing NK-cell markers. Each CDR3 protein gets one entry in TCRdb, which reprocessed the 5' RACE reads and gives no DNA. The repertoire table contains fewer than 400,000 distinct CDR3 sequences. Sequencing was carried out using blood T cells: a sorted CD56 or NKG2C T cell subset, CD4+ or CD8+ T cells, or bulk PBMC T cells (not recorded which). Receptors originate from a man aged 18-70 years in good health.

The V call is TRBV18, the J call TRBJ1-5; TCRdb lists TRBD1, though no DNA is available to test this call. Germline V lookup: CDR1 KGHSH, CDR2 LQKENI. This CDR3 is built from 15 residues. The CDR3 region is CASSPQDRGTQPQHF.

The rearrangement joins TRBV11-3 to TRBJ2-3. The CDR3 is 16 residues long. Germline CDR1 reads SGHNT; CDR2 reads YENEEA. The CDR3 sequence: CASSLRTGRSTDTQYF.

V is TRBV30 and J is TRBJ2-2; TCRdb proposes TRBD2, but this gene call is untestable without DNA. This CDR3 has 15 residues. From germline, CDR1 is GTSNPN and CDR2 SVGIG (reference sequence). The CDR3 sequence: CAWDTFSGVTGELFF.

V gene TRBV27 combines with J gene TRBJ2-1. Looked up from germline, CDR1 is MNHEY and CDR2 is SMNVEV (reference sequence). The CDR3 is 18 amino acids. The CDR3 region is CASSLLRRGLASYNEQFF.

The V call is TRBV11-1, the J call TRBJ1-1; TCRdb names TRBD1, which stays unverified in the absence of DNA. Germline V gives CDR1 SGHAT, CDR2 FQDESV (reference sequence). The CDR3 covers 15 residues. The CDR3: CASSFHTGGVTEAFF.

The CDR3 protein is CASSPGPMREQYF. The rearrangement joins TRBV18 to TRBJ2-7. The CDR3 is made up of 13 amino acids. Germline V gene sequence: CDR1 KGHSH, CDR2 LQKENI.

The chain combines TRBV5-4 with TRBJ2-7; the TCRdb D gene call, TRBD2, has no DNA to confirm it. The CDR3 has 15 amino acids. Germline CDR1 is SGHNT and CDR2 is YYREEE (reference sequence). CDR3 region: CASSPGLGPWYEQYF. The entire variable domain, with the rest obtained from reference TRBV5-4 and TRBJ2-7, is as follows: ETGVTQSPTHLIKTRGQQVTLRCSSQSGHNTVSWYQQALGQGPQFIFQYYREEENGRGNFPPRFSGLQFPNYSSELNVNALELDDSALYLCASSPGLGPWYEQYFGPGTRLTVT.

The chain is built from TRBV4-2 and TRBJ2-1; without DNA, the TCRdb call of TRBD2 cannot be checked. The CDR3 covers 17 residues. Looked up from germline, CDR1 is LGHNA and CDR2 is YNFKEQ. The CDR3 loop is CASSQERASSSYNEQFF.

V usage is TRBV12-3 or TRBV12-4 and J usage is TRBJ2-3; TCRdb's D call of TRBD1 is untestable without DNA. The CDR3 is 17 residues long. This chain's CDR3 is CASSPGTGGDGTDTQYF.

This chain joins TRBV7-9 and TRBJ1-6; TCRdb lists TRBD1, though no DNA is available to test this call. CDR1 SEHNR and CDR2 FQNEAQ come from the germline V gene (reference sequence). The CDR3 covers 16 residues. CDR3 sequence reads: CASSSGQELYNSPLHF.

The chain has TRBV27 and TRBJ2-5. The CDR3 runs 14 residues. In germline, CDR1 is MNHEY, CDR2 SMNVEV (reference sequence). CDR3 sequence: CASSLNSFQETQYF.

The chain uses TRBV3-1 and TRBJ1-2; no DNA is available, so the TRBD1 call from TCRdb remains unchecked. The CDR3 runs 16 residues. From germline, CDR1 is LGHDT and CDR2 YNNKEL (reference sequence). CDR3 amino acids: CASSLRHRGGTYGYTF.

This CDR3 reads CSARSWGSGNTIYF. V gene TRBV20-1 combines with J gene TRBJ1-3. CDR1 DFQATT and CDR2 SNEGSKA come from the germline V gene (reference sequence). This CDR3 region has 14 residues.

CDR3: CASRGQIGSPLHF. The genes are TRBV2 and TRBJ1-6; without DNA, the TCRdb call of TRBD1 cannot be checked. The CDR3 has 13 residues. Germline lookup yields CDR1 SNHLY and CDR2 FYNNEI.

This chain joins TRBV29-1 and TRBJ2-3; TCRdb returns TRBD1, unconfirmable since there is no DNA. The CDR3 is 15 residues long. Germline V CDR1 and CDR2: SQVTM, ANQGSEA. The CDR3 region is CSVSIGGGPRDTQYF.

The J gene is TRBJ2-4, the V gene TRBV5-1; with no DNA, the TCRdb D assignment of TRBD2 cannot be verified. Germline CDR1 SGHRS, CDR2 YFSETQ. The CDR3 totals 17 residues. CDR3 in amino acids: CASSPAALAEAKNIQYF.

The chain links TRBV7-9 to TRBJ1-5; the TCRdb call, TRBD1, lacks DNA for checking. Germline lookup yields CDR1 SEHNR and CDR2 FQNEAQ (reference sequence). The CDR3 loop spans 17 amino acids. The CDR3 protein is CASSLGSGQGANQPQHF.

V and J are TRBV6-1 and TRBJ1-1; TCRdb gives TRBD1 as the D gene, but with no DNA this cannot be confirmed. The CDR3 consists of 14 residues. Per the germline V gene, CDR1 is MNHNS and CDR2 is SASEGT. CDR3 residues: CASRRGPGNTEAFF.

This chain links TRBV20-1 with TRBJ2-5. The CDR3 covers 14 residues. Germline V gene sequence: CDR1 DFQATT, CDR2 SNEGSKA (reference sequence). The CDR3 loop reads CSARDRFREETQYF.